What follows are 14 T cell receptor beta chains derived from one specimen sequenced in a study of blood T cell repertoires in COVID-19. Only in-frame clones appear in the TCRdb table, and some are missing; sequencing was by immunoSEQ multiplex PCR. Among roughly 200,000 clones listed, approximately 85% were seen once. Sequencing was carried out using peripheral blood. Receptor source: a man between 60 and 70 years old with acute or convalescent COVID-19.

The V call is TRBV14, the J call TRBJ2-7; D not resolved. The germline V and J ends were trimmed by 0 bases and 8 bases, with 11 bases remaining between them. CDR1 and CDR2 (germline): SGHDN, FVKESK. The length of the CDR3 is 13 residues. CDR3 bases: TGTGCCAGCAGCCAAGAGCGGTTTGTCCAGCAGTACTTC. Translation gives CASSQERFVQQYF.

V and J are TRBV7-9 and TRBJ2-2; 9 nucleotides line up with TRBD1. The CDR3 totals 15 residues. The V and J ends lost 5 bases and 3 bases, in that order; junction bases with no gene match: 4. Per germline, CDR1 SEHNR and CDR2 FQNEAQ (reference sequence). The CDR3: CASSRQGEHTGELFF. The CDR3 nucleotides read TGTGCCAGCAGCAGACAGGGGGAACACACCGGGGAGCTGTTTTTT.

V usage is TRBV6-5 and J usage is TRBJ1-1, with D possibly matching TRBD1 (6 bases). CDR3 length: 15 residues. V gave up 3 bases and J gave up 5 bases, with 16 bases separating them. Germline lookup yields CDR1 MNHEY and CDR2 SVGAGI. In DNA, the CDR3 is TGTGCCAGCAGTTATGGTTTGGCAGGGGAAACTGAAGCTTTCTTT. As protein: CASSYGLAGETEAFF.

The rearrangement links TRBV4-1 to TRBJ2-7; 10 bases match TRBD1. The trim removed 0 bases at V and 3 bases at J, leaving 5 bases unmatched. The V gene's germline CDR1 is MGHRA and CDR2 YSYEKL. The CDR3 extends over 16 amino acids. DNA of the CDR3: TGCGCCAGCAGCCAAGAAAAGACAGGGGGCTACTACGAGCAGTACTTC. Amino acid sequence: CASSQEKTGGYYEQYF.

This sequence joins TRBV7-2 and TRBJ1-4; the match to TRBD1 covers 9 bases. V was clipped by 5 bases and J by 7 bases; unmatched bases: 14. Looked up from germline, CDR1 is SGHTA and CDR2 is FQGNSA. The CDR3 totals 17 residues. CDR3 in DNA: TGTGCCAGCAGCCCGAGACGGGACAGGGTTGGCCCTGAAAAACTGTTTTTT. It codes for CASSPRRDRVGPEKLFF.

The chain is built from TRBV19 and TRBJ2-1, with 7 bases fitting TRBD1. This CDR3 contains 13 residues. J was trimmed by 3 bases and V by 7 bases; bases with no gene match: 3. Germline V CDR1 and CDR2: LNHDA, SQIVND (reference sequence). CDR3 loop: CASTGTDYNEQFF. The CDR3 DNA reads as TGTGCCAGTACCGGGACAGACTACAATGAGCAGTTCTTC.

The genes are TRBV6-1 and TRBJ1-3, with TRBD1 matching over 9 bases. The CDR3 loop spans 19 amino acids. From germline, CDR1 is MNHNS and CDR2 SASEGT. V shed 1 base and J 2 bases; nucleotides not matched to a gene: 12. The CDR3 sequence is CASSEVYWTGERTGNTIYF. For the CDR3, the DNA is TGTGCCAGCAGTGAAGTATACTGGACAGGGGAAAGGACTGGAAACACCATATATTTT.

The V gene is TRBV4-2, the J gene TRBJ2-7, with 8 nucleotides matching TRBD2. The J segment lost 4 bases and the V segment lost 2 bases, leaving 7 bases of the junction unmatched. The CDR3 length is 15 residues. CDR1 and CDR2 from the germline V gene are LGHNA and YNFKEQ. The CDR3 sequence is CASSQLREGRYEQYF. The CDR3 bases are TGTGCCAGCAGCCAACTACGGGAGGGCCGATACGAGCAGTACTTC.

This clone was picked up one time. This chain connects TRBV6-6 to TRBJ2-4; TRBD1 matches 7 bases. Looked up from germline, CDR1 is MNHNY and CDR2 is SVGAGI (reference sequence). The CDR3 sequence is 16 residues long. V trimming: 5 bases; J trimming: 0 bases; junction bases outside the gene matches: 7. This CDR3 reads CASSRDRAGAKNIQYF. Here the CDR3 DNA reads TGTGCCAGCAGTCGGGACAGAGCTGGAGCCAAAAACATTCAGTACTTC.

The J gene is TRBJ2-7, the V gene TRBV5-5, with D tentatively TRBD1 (6 bases). The V gene's germline CDR1 is SGHKS and CDR2 YYEKEE (reference sequence). CDR3 length equals 15 residues. V was clipped by 4 bases and J by 2 bases, with 16 bases between them. The CDR3 region is CASSHGQSGPYEQYF. CDR3 nucleotides: TGTGCCAGCAGCCACGGACAGTCAGGACCCTACGAGCAGTACTTC.

This chain connects TRBV15 to TRBJ2-1; 7 bases fit TRBD2. The CDR3 is 15 residues long. Germline V gene data show CDR1 as LNHNV and CDR2 as YYDKDF (reference sequence). Germline trimming cut 6 bases from V and 7 bases from J; bases unmatched to any gene: 12. CDR3 nucleotides: TGTGCCACCAGGGGGAGGGCTGGGTCCGCGAATGAGCAGTTCTTC. This translates into CATRGRAGSANEQFF. Full variable domain (missing parts from reference TRBV15 and TRBJ2-1): DAMVIQNPRYQVTQFGKPVTLSCSQTLNHNVMYWYQQKSSQAPKLLFHYYDKDFNNEADTPDNFQSRRPNTSFCFLDIRSPGLGDTAMYLCATRGRAGSANEQFFGPGTRLTVL.

The J gene is TRBJ2-1, the V gene TRBV9, with 9 nucleotides matching TRBD1. J was trimmed by 8 bases and V by 4 bases; bases with no gene match: 13. Germline loops: CDR1 SGDLS, CDR2 YYNGEE. This CDR3 comprises 16 residues. The CDR3 DNA follows: TGTGCCAGCAGCTCAGAAGGGACAGGGTGGTTAGATGAGCAGTTCTTC. This translates into CASSSEGTGWLDEQFF.

V usage is TRBV19 and J usage is TRBJ2-1, with 8 bases lining up with TRBD2. The CDR3 is 13 amino acids. From germline, CDR1 is LNHDA and CDR2 SQIVND (reference sequence). Trimming removed 4 bases from V and 9 bases from J; junction bases left unmatched: 5. CDR3: CASSTGTRFEQFF. The CDR3 bases are TGTGCCAGTAGTACCGGGACTAGATTTGAGCAGTTCTTC.

This clone came up a few times. This rearrangement joins TRBV24-1 to TRBJ2-2; 13 positions agree with TRBD2. CDR1 and CDR2 (germline): KGHDR, SFDVKD. V shed 5 bases and J 2 bases; nucleotides not matched to a gene: 4. This CDR3 region has 17 residues. The CDR3 bases are TGTGCCACCAGTGGGACTAGCGGGAGCTTAAACACCGGGGAGCTGTTTTTT. It encodes CATSGTSGSLNTGELFF.